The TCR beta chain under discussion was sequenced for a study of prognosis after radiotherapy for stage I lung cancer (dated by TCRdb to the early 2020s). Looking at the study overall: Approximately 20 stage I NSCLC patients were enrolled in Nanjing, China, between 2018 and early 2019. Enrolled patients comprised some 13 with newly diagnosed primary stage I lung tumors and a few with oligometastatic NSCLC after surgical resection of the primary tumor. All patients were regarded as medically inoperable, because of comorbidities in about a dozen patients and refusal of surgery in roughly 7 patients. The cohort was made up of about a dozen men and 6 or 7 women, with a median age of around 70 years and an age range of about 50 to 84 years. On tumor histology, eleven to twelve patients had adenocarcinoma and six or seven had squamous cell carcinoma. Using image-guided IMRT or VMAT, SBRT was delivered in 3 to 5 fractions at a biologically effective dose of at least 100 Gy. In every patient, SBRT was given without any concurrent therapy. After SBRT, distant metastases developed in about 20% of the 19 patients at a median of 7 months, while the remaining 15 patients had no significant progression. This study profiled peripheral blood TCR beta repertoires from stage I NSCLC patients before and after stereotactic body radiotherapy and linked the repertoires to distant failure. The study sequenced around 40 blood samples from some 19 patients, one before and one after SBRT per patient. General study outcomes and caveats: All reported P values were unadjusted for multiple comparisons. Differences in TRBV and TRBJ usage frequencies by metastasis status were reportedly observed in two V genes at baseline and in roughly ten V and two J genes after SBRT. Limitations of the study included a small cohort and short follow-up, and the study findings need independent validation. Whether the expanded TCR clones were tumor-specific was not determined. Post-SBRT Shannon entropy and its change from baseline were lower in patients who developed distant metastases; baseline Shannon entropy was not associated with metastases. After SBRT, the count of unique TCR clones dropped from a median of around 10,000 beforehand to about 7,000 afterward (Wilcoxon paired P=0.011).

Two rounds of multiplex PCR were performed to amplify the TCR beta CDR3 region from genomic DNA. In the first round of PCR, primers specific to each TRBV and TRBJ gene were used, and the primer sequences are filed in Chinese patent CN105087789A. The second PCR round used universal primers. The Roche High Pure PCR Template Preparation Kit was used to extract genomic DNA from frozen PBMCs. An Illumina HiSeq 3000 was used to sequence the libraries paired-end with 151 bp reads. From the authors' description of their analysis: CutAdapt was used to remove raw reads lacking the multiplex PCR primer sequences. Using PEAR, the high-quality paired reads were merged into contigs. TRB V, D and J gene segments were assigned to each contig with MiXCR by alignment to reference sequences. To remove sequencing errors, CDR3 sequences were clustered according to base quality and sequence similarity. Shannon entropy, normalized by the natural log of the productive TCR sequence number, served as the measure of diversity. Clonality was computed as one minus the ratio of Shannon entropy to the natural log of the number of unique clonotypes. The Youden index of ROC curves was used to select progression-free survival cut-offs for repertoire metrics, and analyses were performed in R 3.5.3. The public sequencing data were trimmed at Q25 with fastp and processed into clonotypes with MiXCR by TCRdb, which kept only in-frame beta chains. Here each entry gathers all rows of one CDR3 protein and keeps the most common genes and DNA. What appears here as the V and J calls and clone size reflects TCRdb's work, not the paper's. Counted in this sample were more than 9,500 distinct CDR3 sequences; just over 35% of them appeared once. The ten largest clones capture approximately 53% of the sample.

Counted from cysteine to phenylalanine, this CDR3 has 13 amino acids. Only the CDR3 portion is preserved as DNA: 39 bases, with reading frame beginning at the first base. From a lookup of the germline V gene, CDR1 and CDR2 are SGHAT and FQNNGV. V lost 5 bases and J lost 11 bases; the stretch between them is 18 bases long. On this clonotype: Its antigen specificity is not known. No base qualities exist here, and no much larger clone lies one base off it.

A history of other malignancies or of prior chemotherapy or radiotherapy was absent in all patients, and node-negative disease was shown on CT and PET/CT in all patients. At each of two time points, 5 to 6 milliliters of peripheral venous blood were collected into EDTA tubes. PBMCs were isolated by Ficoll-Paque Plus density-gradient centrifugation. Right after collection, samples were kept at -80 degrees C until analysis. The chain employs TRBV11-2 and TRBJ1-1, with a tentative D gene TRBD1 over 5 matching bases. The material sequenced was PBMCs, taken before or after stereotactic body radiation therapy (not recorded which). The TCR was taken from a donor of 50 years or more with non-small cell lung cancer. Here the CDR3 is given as CASSPWLGDEAFF. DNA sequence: TGTGCCAGCAGCCCCTGGTTGGGGGATGAGGCTTTCTTT. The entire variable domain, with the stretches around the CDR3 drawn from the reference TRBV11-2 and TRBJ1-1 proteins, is EAGVAQSPRYKIIEKRQSVAFWCNPISGHATLYWYQQILGQGPKLLIQFQNNGVVDDSQLPKDRFSAERLKGVDSTLKIQPAKLEDSAVYLCASSPWLGDEAFFGQGTRLTVV.